Listed below are T cell receptor beta chains from one sample, sequenced in a study of blood T cell repertoires in COVID-19. The assay was immunoSEQ multiplex PCR, and TCRdb's table has in-frame clones only and misses some. The sample carries 100,000 to 150,000 clones, more than 90% recorded once. The sample was peripheral blood. These receptors all come from a man aged 55 to 70 with COVID-19, enrolled during active disease. CDR3s include the opening cysteine and the closing phenylalanine or tryptophan. The D gene is left open where the match is weak. Only part of the rows carry a size: once, few, many, or a class if the clone is expanded.

TRBJ2-2,TRBV5-1,NA,TRBD2,CASLGLASSGELFF
TRBJ2-1,TRBV5-5,NA,TRBD2,CASSFGRETDEQFF
TRBJ2-3,TRBV3-1/TRBV3-2,once,NA,CASSQDSGTDTQYF
TRBJ2-7,TRBV30,NA,TRBD1,CAWSAPTGSYEQYF
TRBJ1-1,TRBV5-1,once,NA,CASSQWTTNTEAFF
TRBJ2-7,TRBV2,NA,NA,CASSEERGTYEQYF
TRBJ2-7,TRBV5-4,NA,TRBD1,CASSLDRGSYEQYF
TRBJ2-2,TRBV19,NA,TRBD2,CASTALLAGDLTGELFF
TRBJ2-5,TRBV2,once,TRBD2,CASTPWTSGKETQYF
TRBJ1-4,TRBV5-3,once,TRBD1,CARSLGTGCEKLFF
TRBJ2-7,TRBV5-1,many,NA,CASSLVQGESYEQYF
TRBJ2-7,TRBV18,NA,NA,CASSPDTYEQYF
TRBJ2-5,TRBV5-1,NA,TRBD2,CASSLAGRTSAQETQYF
TRBJ2-7,TRBV3-1/TRBV3-2,NA,NA,CASSPTAGANYEQYF
TRBJ1-1,TRBV18,NA,NA,CASSPPDGEGTEAFF
TRBJ2-1,TRBV6-6,NA,TRBD2,CASSYGTSGYEQFF
TRBJ2-7,TRBV10-2,once,TRBD1,CASSQIQGPSYEQYF
TRBJ2-7,TRBV5-3,NA,TRBD2,CARSLCWEGSYEQYF
TRBJ2-7,TRBV10-3,NA,TRBD2,CAIASYPGLAGGKYEQYF
TRBJ1-1,TRBV7-9,once,NA,CASSNLPTEAFF
TRBJ1-1,TRBV18,NA,NA,CASSGTENTEAFF
TRBJ2-5,TRBV5-1,NA,NA,CASSLVQGETQYF
TRBJ2-1,TRBV27,NA,TRBD2,CASSLFSGRLNNEQFF
TRBJ1-1,TRBV10-3,NA,TRBD1,CAISEGQGDTEAFF
TRBJ2-1,TRBV7-2,NA,NA,CASSLQFGGPENEQFF
TRBJ1-4,TRBV4-1,few,NA,CASSQVAGFNEKLFF
TRBJ1-2,TRBV2,NA,TRBD1,CASKGQVVSGYTF